This TCR beta chain comes out of a study of blood T cell repertoires in COVID-19. TCRdb's table, derived via immunoSEQ multiplex PCR, lists solely in-frame clones and lacks some. The table has 200,000 to 300,000 clones, roughly nine tenths seen once. The germline V gene encodes CDR1 MNHEY and CDR2 SVGAGI. V shed 7 bases, J shed 1 base, and the junction held 9 bases outside the gene matches. This CDR3 is built from 15 residues. The chain recombines TRBV6-5 with TRBJ2-5, with TRBD1 matching 7 bases. The receptor comes from a man between 60 and 75 years old who had recovered from COVID-19. Sample: peripheral blood. The CDR3 protein is CASTRQGLGQETQYF. For the CDR3, the DNA is TGTGCCAGCACAAGACAGGGCTTGGGCCAAGAGACCCAGTACTTC.